This record looks at one T cell receptor (beta chain) sequence and its context. Antigen unknown. The V end lost 11 bases, the J end lost 2 bases, and 12 bases lay between the germline ends. There are 12 residues in the CDR3. Germline V gene lookup returns CDR1 ENHRY and CDR2 SYGVKD. As TCR cDNA was made by 5'RACE template switching, a universal primer site and UMIs were added. TCRdb redid the calling of the 5' RACE reads with MiXCR, one entry per CDR3 protein. The table has about 210,000 distinct CDR3 sequences, 6.5% to 7.5% seen once; the top ten hold approximately 0.99%. This record belongs to a study of T cells after yellow fever vaccination. The study's findings and limits: Some clonotypes, a small share, were shared between CD4 and CD8 compartments. Reappearance after the booster was seen for most primary-vaccination clones, at 96% CD4 and around 90% CD8. Though it reached lower strength, the secondary response hit its peak faster, day 5 versus 15.

J is TRBJ2-5 and V is TRBV10-3; D assignment may be TRBD1 or TRBD2 (6 bases each). The TCR originated in a young man who received the YFV17D yellow fever vaccine. The sequenced sample was CD4+ T cells sorted from PBMCs, obtained on the day of the yellow fever booster vaccination. The CDR3 DNA follows: TGTGCCGCTGGCGGGACACAAGAGACCCAGTACTTC. Its protein is CAAGGTQETQYF.